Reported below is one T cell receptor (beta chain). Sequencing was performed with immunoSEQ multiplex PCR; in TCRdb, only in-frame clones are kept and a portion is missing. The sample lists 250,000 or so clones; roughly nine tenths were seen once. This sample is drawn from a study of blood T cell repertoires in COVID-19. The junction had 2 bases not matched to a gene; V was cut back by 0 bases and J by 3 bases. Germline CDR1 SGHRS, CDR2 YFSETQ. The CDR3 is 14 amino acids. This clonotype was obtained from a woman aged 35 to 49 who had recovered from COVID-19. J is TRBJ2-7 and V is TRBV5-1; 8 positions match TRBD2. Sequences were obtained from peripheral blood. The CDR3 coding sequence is TGCGCCAGCAGCTTGGCGGCGGGAGGCTACGAGCAGTACGTC. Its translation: CASSLAAGGYEQYV.